What follows are 12 T cell receptor beta chains derived from one specimen sequenced in a study of T cells in Graves' hyperthyroidism and ophthalmopathy. It was RNA transcripts that yielded the amplified TCR beta CDR3 regions. The HTBI set primed first-round TCR CDR3 RT-PCR. TCRdb processed the multiplex PCR reads anew with MiXCR; each CDR3 protein has one entry. This table holds 500,000 to 650,000 distinct CDR3 sequences, 40% to 55% found once. Material for sequencing was peripheral blood or thyroid tissue (not recorded which). These receptor sequences come from an adult woman with Graves' disease, either hyperthyroidism or ophthalmopathy (not recorded which).

The gene calls are TRBV20-1 and TRBJ2-5; the D gene is possibly TRBD1 (6 bases). Germline V CDR1 and CDR2: DFQATT, SNEGSKA (reference sequence). The CDR3 runs to 13 residues. Trimming cost V 6 bases and J 3 bases, with 14 bases left between them. This CDR3 reads CSAKRTVKETQYF. In DNA, the CDR3 is TGCAGTGCCAAGAGGACAGTAAAAGAGACCCAGTACTTC.

The rearrangement links TRBV7-3 to TRBJ2-7; maybe TRBD2 (6 bases). V shed 5 bases and J shed 1 base, with 12 bases lying between them. The V gene's germline CDR1 is SGHTA and CDR2 FQGTGA. This CDR3 spans 14 amino acids. CDR3 nucleotides: TGTGCCAGCAGCCCCCAAGCGGGTTCCTACGAGCAGTACTTC. Its translation is CASSPQAGSYEQYF. Based on the CDR3 plus reference TRBV7-3 and TRBJ2-7, the full variable domain is GAGVSQTPSNKVTEKGKYVELRCDPISGHTALYWYRQSLGQGPEFLIYFQGTGAADDSGLPNDRFFAVRPEGSVSTLKIQRTERGDSAVYLCASSPQAGSYEQYFGPGTRLTVT.

The V call is TRBV7-2, the J call TRBJ1-6, with D hard to call. The V end lost 4 bases, the J end lost 5 bases, and 9 bases lay between the germline ends. From germline, CDR1 is SGHTA and CDR2 FQGNSA. This CDR3 spans 14 amino acids. CDR3 residues: CASSSGIDNSPLHF. In nucleotides, the CDR3 is TGTGCCAGCAGCTCGGGAATCGATAATTCACCCCTCCACTTT.

This clonotype came up once. The junction departs from germline at one end; a sequencing error may be responsible. The V call is TRBV29-1, the J call TRBJ2-7; D call uncertain. Germline values: CDR1 SQVTM, CDR2 ANQGSEA. This CDR3 is built from 13 residues. CDR3 residues: CSVLTGNSYGQYF. CDR3 DNA: TGCAGTGTACTAACGGGTAACTCCTACGGGCAGTACTTC.

The V and J genes are TRBV2 and TRBJ2-7; 10 bases fit TRBD1. V lost 8 bases to trimming and J lost 2 bases; unmatched junction nucleotides: 3. The CDR3 length is 13 residues. CDR1 is SNHLY, CDR2 FYNNEI, per germline. The CDR3 DNA follows: TGTGCCAGCGAAGGACAGGGGGCCTACGAGCAGTACTTC. Amino acid sequence: CASEGQGAYEQYF.

J is TRBJ2-6 and V is TRBV15; D gene ambiguous. Trimming took off 0 bases at V and 3 bases at J, with 12 bases between the two ends. Germline CDR1 LNHNV, CDR2 YYDKDF (reference sequence). The CDR3 spans 17 residues. DNA of the CDR3: TGTGCCACCAGCAGAGAGCCAGGATGGGTTGGGGCCAACGTCCTGACTTTC. Translation: CATSREPGWVGANVLTF.

This chain joins TRBV6-2 or TRBV6-3 and TRBJ2-7, with unresolved D. Germline CDR1 reads MNHEY; CDR2 reads SVGEGT. The CDR3 sequence is 14 residues long. The V end was cut by 0 bases, the J end by 2 bases, with 8 bases between. CDR3 protein: CASSYSTPAYEQYF. The CDR3 bases are TGTGCCAGCAGTTACTCCACACCTGCCTACGAGCAGTACTTC.

The chain carries TRBV2 and TRBJ2-1, with D tentatively TRBD2 (5 bases). Germline CDR1 SNHLY, CDR2 FYNNEI. Trimming took off 11 bases at V and 1 base at J, with 15 bases between the two ends. The CDR3 extends over 14 amino acids. CDR3 nucleotide sequence: TGTGCCGGCTCTGGCTGGAGGTCCTACAATGAGCAGTTCTTC. Protein: CAGSGWRSYNEQFF.

J is TRBJ1-4 and V is TRBV20-1; 9 bases line up with TRBD1. Trimming removed 1 base from V and 5 bases from J; junction bases left unmatched: 2. CDR3 length: 14 amino acids. Looked up from germline, CDR1 is DFQATT and CDR2 is SNEGSKA (reference sequence). CDR3 region: CSARVGTGNEKLFF. CDR3 in DNA: TGCAGTGCTAGAGTTGGGACAGGGAATGAAAAACTGTTTTTT.

The V and J genes are TRBV5-6 and TRBJ1-2, with TRBD1 identical over 11 bases. CDR1 SGHDT and CDR2 YYEEEE come from the germline V gene. V shed 4 bases and J 5 bases; nucleotides not matched to a gene: 7. The CDR3 contains 15 residues. The CDR3 region has the DNA TGTGCCAGCAGCCCGGGACAGGGGGGAGTGTATGGCTACACCTTC. Amino acids: CASSPGQGGVYGYTF.

This clonotype was seen a handful of times. A much larger clone differs from this one at a single base, so this may be a read error. The V and J genes are TRBV12-3 or TRBV12-4 and TRBJ2-3; 8 nucleotides line up with TRBD2. CDR3 length equals 14 residues. CDR3 region: CASRRAGDTDAQYF. The CDR3 DNA reads TGTGCCAGCAGACGAGCGGGAGACACAGATGCGCAGTATTTT.

The gene calls are TRBV10-1 and TRBJ1-5; D gene uncertain. The CDR3 covers 13 residues. Germline values: CDR1 WNHNN, CDR2 SYGVQD (reference sequence). V gave up 2 bases and J gave up 5 bases, with 7 bases separating them. DNA for the CDR3: TGCGCCAGCAGTGAGGAGATTGATCAGCCCCAGCATTTT. Its protein is CASSEEIDQPQHF.